One and the same sample provided the 2 T cell receptor beta chains below, sequenced in a study of identical twins. TCRdb processed the 5' RACE reads anew with MiXCR; each CDR3 protein has one entry. The sample contains more than 600,000 distinct CDR3 sequences, about 20% of which appear only once. The same data also contributed to another study, on T cells expressing NK-cell markers.

The sequenced material came from PBMCs. These receptor sequences come from a woman under 30 in good health.

This clonotype occurred many times. The chain carries TRBV6-5 and TRBJ2-2, with D unclear. Germline loops: CDR1 MNHEY, CDR2 SVGAGI. The CDR3 has 13 residues. The ends were cut back, 6 bases at V and 5 bases at J, with 10 bases in the middle. CDR3 sequence: CASSYTGTGELFF. The CDR3 nucleotides read TGTGCCAGCAGCTACACGGGTACCGGGGAGCTGTTTTTT.

This clonotype was seen only a few times. The chain couples TRBV30 to TRBJ2-7; D is uncertain. V was cut by 3 bases and J by 5 bases, with 11 bases left in between. Germline CDR1 is GTSNPN and CDR2 is SVGIG (reference sequence). This CDR3 comprises 12 residues. CDR3 in amino acids: CAWSRIGDEQYF. CDR3 nucleotide sequence: TGTGCCTGGAGCCGGATTGGGGACGAGCAGTACTTC.